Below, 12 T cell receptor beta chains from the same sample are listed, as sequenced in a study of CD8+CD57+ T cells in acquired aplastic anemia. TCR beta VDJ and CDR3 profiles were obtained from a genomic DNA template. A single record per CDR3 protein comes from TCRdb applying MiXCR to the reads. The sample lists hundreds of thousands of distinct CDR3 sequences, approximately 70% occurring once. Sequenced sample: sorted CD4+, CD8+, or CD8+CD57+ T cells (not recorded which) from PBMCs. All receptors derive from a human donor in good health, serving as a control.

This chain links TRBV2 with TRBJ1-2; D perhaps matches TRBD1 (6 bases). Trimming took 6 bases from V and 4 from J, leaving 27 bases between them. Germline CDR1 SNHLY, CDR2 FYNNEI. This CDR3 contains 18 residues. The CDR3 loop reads CASSLVLQQGTPPYGYTF. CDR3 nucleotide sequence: TGTGCCAGCAGCTTAGTGTTGCAACAGGGAACTCCCCCCTATGGCTACACCTTC. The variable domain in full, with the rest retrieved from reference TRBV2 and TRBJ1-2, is EPEVTQTPSHQVTQMGQEVILRCVPISNHLYFYWYRQILGQKVEFLVSFYNNEISEKSEIFDDQFSVERPDGSNFTLKIRSTKLEDSAMYFCASSLVLQQGTPPYGYTFGSGTRLTVV.

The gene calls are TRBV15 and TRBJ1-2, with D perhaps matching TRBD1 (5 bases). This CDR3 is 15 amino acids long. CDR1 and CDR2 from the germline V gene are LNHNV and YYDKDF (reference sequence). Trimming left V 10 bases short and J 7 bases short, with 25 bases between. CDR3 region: CASSIGGDEPPGYTF. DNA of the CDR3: TGTGCCAGTAGTATAGGAGGGGACGAGCCTCCTGGCTACACCTTC.

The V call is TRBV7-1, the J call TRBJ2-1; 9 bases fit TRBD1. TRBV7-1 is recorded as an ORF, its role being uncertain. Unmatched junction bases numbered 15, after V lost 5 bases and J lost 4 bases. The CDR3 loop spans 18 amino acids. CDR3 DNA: TGTGCCAGCAGCCGCCGACAGGGGGTACAAGTACAGTACAATGAGCAGTTCTTC. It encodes CASSRRQGVQVQYNEQFF.

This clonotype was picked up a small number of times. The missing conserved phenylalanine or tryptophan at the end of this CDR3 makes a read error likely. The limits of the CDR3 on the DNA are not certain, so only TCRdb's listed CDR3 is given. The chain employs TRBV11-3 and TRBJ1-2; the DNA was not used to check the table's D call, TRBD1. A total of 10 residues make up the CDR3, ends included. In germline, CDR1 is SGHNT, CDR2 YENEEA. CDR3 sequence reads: CASSLQGASY.

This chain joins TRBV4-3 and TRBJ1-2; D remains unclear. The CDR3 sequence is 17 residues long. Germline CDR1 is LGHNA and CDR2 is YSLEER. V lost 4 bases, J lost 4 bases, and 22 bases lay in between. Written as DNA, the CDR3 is TGCGCCAGCAGCCCATCCGGCCCCAAGGACTATATCTATGGCTACACCTTC. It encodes CASSPSGPKDYIYGYTF.

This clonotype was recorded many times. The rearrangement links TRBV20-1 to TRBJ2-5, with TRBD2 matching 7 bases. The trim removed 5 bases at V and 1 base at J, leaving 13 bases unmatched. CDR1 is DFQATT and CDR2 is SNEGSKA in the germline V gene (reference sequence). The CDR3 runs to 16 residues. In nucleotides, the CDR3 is TGCAGTGCTCCCGACTTTTCGAGCGGGGTCCAAGAGACCCAGTACTTC. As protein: CSAPDFSSGVQETQYF.

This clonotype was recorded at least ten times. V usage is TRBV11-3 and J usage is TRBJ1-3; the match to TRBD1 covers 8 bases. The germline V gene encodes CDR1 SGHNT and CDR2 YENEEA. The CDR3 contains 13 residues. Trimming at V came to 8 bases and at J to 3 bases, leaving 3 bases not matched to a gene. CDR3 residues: CASADRDGNTIYF. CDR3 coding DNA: TGTGCCAGCGCGGACAGGGATGGAAACACCATATATTTT.

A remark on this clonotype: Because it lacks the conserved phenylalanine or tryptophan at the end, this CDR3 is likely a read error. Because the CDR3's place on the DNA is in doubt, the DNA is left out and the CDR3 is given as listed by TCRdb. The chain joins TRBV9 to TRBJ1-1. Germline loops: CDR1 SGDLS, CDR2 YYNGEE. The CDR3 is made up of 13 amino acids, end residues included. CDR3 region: CACSIDTLKLSLV.

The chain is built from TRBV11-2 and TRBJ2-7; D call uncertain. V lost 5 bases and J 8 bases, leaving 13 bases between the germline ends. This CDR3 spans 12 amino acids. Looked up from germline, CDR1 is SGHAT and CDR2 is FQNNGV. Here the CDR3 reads CASSGLGSKQYF. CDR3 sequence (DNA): TGTGCCAGCAGCGGCCTAGGCAGTAAGCAGTACTTC.

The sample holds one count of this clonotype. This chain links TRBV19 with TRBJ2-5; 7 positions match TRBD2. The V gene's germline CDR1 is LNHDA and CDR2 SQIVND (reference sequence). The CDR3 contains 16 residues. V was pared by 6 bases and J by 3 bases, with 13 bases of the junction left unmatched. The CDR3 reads CASREREQTEEETQYF. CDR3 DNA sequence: TGTGCCAGTAGGGAGCGGGAACAGACCGAGGAAGAGACCCAGTACTTC.

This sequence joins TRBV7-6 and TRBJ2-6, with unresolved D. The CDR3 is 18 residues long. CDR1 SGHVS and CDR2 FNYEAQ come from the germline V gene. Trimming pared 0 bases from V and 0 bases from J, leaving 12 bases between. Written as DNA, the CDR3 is TGTGCCAGCAGCTTAGCTGTCCGGATGAACTCTGGGGCCAACGTCCTGACTTTC. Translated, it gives CASSLAVRMNSGANVLTF.

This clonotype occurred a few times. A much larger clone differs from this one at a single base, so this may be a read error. For the CDR3, the DNA is TGTGCCAGCAGTCTTGGCAGGGGCCGGAACTATGGCTACACCTTC. Protein sequence: CASSLGRGRNYGYTF. V usage is TRBV12-3 or TRBV12-4 and J usage is TRBJ1-2, with a weak D call TRBD1 (6 bases). V gave up 5 bases and J gave up 2 bases, with 15 bases separating them. The CDR3 is 15 amino acids.